Detailed here is one T cell receptor beta chain. Its antigen is undetermined. PCR primers comprised 60 Vbeta and 13 Jbeta primers. Using immunoSEQ multiplex PCR, the repertoire was profiled, and TCRdb retains in-frame clones only, with some absent. The data show roughly 160,000 clones, approximately 80% seen once. This sample is drawn from a study of cytomegalovirus exposure and HLA in healthy donors. Regarding the study as a whole: Donors belonging to an Asian-associated ancestry cluster reportedly showed fewer N-insertions in productive TCRs than the approximately 640-donor mean, according to what a later analysis found.

Looked up from germline, CDR1 is MNHNY and CDR2 is SVGAGI (reference sequence). Germline trimming cut 6 bases from V and 4 bases from J; bases unmatched to any gene: 7. The CDR3 consists of 15 residues. This TCR derives from a woman in her 50s in good health and CMV-seronegative. Sequencing was performed on PBMCs. The V call is TRBV6-6, the J call TRBJ2-2, with 8 bases matching TRBD1. The CDR3 DNA sequence: TGTGCCAGCAGGGGCCGCGACAGGGGCACCGGGGAGCTGTTTTTT. Its translation: CASRGRDRGTGELFF.